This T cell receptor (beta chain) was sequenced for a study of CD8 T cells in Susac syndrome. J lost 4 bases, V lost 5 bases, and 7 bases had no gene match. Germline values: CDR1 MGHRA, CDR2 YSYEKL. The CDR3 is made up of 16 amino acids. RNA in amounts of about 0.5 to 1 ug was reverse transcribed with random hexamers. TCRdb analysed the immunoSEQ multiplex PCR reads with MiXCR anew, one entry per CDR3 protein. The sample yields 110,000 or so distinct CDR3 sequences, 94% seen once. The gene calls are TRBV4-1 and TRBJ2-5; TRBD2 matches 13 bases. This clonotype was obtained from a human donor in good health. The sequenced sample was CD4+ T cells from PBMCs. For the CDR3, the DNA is TGCGCCAGCAGCATCGGACTAGCGGGAGCTGGAGAGACCCAGTACTTC. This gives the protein CASSIGLAGAGETQYF.